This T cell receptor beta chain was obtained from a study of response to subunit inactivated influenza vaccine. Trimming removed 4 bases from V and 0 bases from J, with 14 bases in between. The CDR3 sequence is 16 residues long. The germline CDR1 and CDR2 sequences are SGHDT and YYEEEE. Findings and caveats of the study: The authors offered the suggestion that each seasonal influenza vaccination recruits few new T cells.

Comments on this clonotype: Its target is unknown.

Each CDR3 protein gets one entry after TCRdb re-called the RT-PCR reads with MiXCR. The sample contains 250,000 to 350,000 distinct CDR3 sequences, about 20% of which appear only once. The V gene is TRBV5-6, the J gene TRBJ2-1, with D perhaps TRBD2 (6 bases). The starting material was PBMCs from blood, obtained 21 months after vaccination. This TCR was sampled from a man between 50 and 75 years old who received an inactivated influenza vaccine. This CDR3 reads CASSPDGGSSYNEQFF. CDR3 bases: TGTGCCAGCAGCCCCGACGGGGGAAGCTCCTACAATGAGCAGTTCTTC. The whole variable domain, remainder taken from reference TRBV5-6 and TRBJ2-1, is DAGVTQSPTHLIKTRGQQVTLRCSPKSGHDTVSWYQQALGQGPQFIFQYYEEEERQRGNFPDRFSGHQFPNYSSELNVNALLLGDSALYLCASSPDGGSSYNEQFFGPGTRLTVL.